This TCR beta chain was captured by sequencing in a study of blood T cells in healthy people across ages. A few counts support this clonotype. The antigen is unknown. A second PCR, run for about 7 to 12 cycles, used a sample-barcoded 5' primer plus a J-beta primer mix. A template-switch adaptor that had 12 random nucleotides put a tag on each cDNA molecule. One entry per CDR3 protein, called by TCRdb with MiXCR from the 5' RACE reads. The sample consists of about 1.8 million distinct CDR3 sequences, roughly 49% of them appearing once. CDR3 size: 15 residues. V lost 4 bases, J lost 2 bases, and 6 bases stayed unmatched. Whole-study findings and limits: Naive and antigen-experienced cells could not be conclusively compared, given unsorted PBMCs.

The donors, healthy Caucasians from Russia, were aged roughly 6 to 90. Per sample, extraction of total RNA gave at least 5.5 micrograms in every case. The V gene is TRBV12-3 or TRBV12-4, the J gene TRBJ2-3, with TRBD2 matching 7 bases. Sequenced: blood. The clonotype originates from a woman aged 40 to 50 in good health. The CDR3 reads CASSSRGTITDTQYF. The CDR3 coding sequence is TGTGCCAGCAGTTCACGTGGGACTATCACAGATACGCAGTATTTT.